The 23 T cell receptor beta chains presented below share a single source sample, sequenced in a study of control samples from healthy donors and cancer patients. The repertoire was sequenced with immunoSEQ multiplex PCR; TCRdb's copy has only in-frame clones and lacks some. Altogether roughly 120,000 clones are present, about 95% being singletons, with the ten largest covering approximately 4%. The specimen was blood. The receptors shown here come from a man aged 25 to 40 in good health.

This chain connects TRBV25-1 to TRBJ2-7, with D possibly being TRBD1 (6 bases). The CDR3 sequence is 14 residues long. Trimming left V 3 bases short and J 1 base short, with 10 bases between. Per germline, CDR1 MGHDK and CDR2 SYGVNS. CDR3 loop: CASSDSGASYEQYF. In DNA, the CDR3 is TGTGCCAGCAGTGATTCAGGGGCTTCCTACGAGCAGTACTTC.

The chain uses TRBV6-5 and TRBJ2-1; D gene unclear. This CDR3 has 12 amino acids. Germline V gives CDR1 MNHEY, CDR2 SVGAGI. V was pared by 8 bases and J by 9 bases, with 14 bases between. In nucleotides, the CDR3 is TGTGCCAGCGGGAAGGAAAAAAGTGAGCAGTTCTTC. Translating gives CASGKEKSEQFF.

The chain combines TRBV27 with TRBJ1-2; D perhaps matches TRBD1 (5 bases). Germline V gives CDR1 MNHEY, CDR2 SMNVEV (reference sequence). Between the trimmed V and J ends, which lost 5 bases and 4 bases, there was a span of 20 bases. The CDR3 runs to 16 residues. The CDR3 sequence is CASSTALSGDPYGYTF. In DNA form, the CDR3 reads TGTGCCAGCAGTACCGCTCTTTCGGGGGACCCCTATGGCTACACCTTC.

This chain uses TRBV7-8 with TRBJ2-5, with D unresolved. Trimming removed 8 bases from V and 0 bases from J, with 7 bases in between. CDR1 and CDR2 from the germline V gene are SGHVS and FQNEAQ. This CDR3 region has 12 residues. The DNA for the CDR3 is TGTGCCAGCTTTGGGTACCAAGAGACCCAGTACTTC. This translates into CASFGYQETQYF.

The chain combines TRBV28 with TRBJ2-7; D is possibly TRBD1 (6 bases). In germline, CDR1 is MDHEN, CDR2 SYDVKM. The CDR3 has 13 residues. Trimming pared 6 bases from V and 5 bases from J, leaving 14 bases between. CDR3 nucleotides: TGTGCCAGCAGAGCGTCAGGGGACAACGAGCAGTACTTC. It specifies CASRASGDNEQYF.

The rearrangement joins TRBV27 to TRBJ2-6; D uncertain. Germline assignment: CDR1 MNHEY and CDR2 SMNVEV (reference sequence). V lost 4 bases to trimming and J lost 1 base, with 14 bases between them. CDR3 length: 17 amino acids. The CDR3 region has the DNA TGTGCCAGCAGTTACTCGGCGGTCCTATCTGGGGCCAACGTCCTGACTTTC. Translating gives CASSYSAVLSGANVLTF.

V gene TRBV5-1 combines with J gene TRBJ1-2; 8 nucleotides match TRBD1. J was trimmed by 3 bases and V by 4 bases; bases with no gene match: 8. CDR1 SGHRS and CDR2 YFSETQ come from the germline V gene. The CDR3 sequence is 15 residues long. Written as DNA, the CDR3 is TGCGCCAGCAGCCCAAGGACAGGGTGGGACTATGGCTACACCTTC. Its translation: CASSPRTGWDYGYTF.

The chain has TRBV5-6 and TRBJ2-4; D gene uncertain. The V end was cut by 4 bases, the J end by 7 bases, with 12 bases between. Germline V gives CDR1 SGHDT, CDR2 YYEEEE. The CDR3 extends over 13 amino acids. The CDR3 region has the DNA TGTGCCAGCAGCGCCGTGACAAGGAACATTCAGTACTTC. Its protein is CASSAVTRNIQYF. The full variable domain, in which reference TRBV5-6 and TRBJ2-4 provide the parts outside the CDR3, is DAGVTQSPTHLIKTRGQQVTLRCSPKSGHDTVSWYQQALGQGPQFIFQYYEEEERQRGNFPDRFSGHQFPNYSSELNVNALLLGDSALYLCASSAVTRNIQYFGAGTRLSVL.

The rearrangement uses TRBV28 and TRBJ1-2; D call uncertain. Per germline, CDR1 MDHEN and CDR2 SYDVKM. V was trimmed by 3 bases and J by 3 bases, leaving 8 bases between them. The CDR3 is made up of 13 amino acids. CDR3 amino acids: CASSFAGHYGYTF. The CDR3 nucleotides read TGTGCCAGCAGTTTCGCCGGACACTATGGCTACACCTTC.

The gene calls are TRBV27 and TRBJ2-2; tentatively, D is TRBD1 or TRBD2 (5 bases each). This CDR3 is built from 14 residues. V lost 3 bases to trimming and J lost 6 bases, with 11 bases between them. Germline lookup yields CDR1 MNHEY and CDR2 SMNVEV (reference sequence). The CDR3 reads CASSFEGTAGELFF. CDR3 DNA: TGTGCCAGCAGTTTCGAGGGGACGGCCGGGGAGCTGTTTTTT.

The chain links TRBV4-1 to TRBJ2-3, with TRBD2 matching 9 bases. CDR1 is MGHRA and CDR2 is YSYEKL in the germline V gene. V lost 4 bases, J lost 14 bases, and 4 bases stayed unmatched. The CDR3 has 11 amino acids. Here the CDR3 DNA reads TGCGCCAGCAGCCTCGGGACTAGCTGGTATTTT. Translated, it gives CASSLGTSWYF.

This clone was seen only once. Written as DNA, the CDR3 is TGTGCCAGCAGCTTAGTTTCCCACGAGCAGTACTTC. This translates into CASSLVSHEQYF. The chain employs TRBV7-2 and TRBJ2-7; D gene unclear. V lost 1 base, J lost 5 bases, and 6 bases lay in between. CDR1 and CDR2 (germline): SGHTA, FQGNSA. There are 12 residues in the CDR3.

This clone appeared a single time. The chain combines TRBV30 with TRBJ1-3; TRBD1 is a possible D gene (5 bases). The CDR3 totals 12 residues. V was cut by 1 base and J by 4 bases, with 5 bases left in between. From germline, CDR1 is GTSNPN and CDR2 SVGIG (reference sequence). The CDR3 nucleotides read TGTGCCTGGAGTGGACAGGGAAACACCATATATTTT. Amino acid sequence: CAWSGQGNTIYF.

This clone has just one count. The V call is TRBV30, the J call TRBJ1-5, with a possible D match to TRBD1 (6 bases). Germline V gene data show CDR1 as GTSNPN and CDR2 as SVGIG (reference sequence). CDR3 length: 14 residues. Trimming shortened V by 2 bases and J by 0 bases, and 8 bases separated the two germline ends. The CDR3 is CAWSRDNSNQPQHF. In DNA, the CDR3 is TGTGCCTGGAGTAGGGACAATAGCAATCAGCCCCAGCATTTT.

The chain links TRBV27 to TRBJ1-1; D ambiguous. V lost 2 bases and J 1 base, leaving 8 bases between the germline ends. Per the germline V gene, CDR1 is MNHEY and CDR2 is SMNVEV (reference sequence). There are 14 residues in the CDR3. CDR3 sequence reads: CASSLRGWNTEAFF. The CDR3 DNA follows: TGTGCCAGCAGTTTACGGGGTTGGAACACTGAAGCTTTCTTT.

The V call is TRBV6-2 or TRBV6-3, the J call TRBJ2-4, with 12 bases matching TRBD1. CDR3 length: 15 residues. The trim removed 1 base at V and 16 bases at J, leaving 11 bases unmatched. CDR1 and CDR2 (germline): MNHEY, SVGEGT. Here the CDR3 reads CASSYLRGQGASGYF. DNA for the CDR3: TGTGCCAGCAGTTACTTAAGGGGACAGGGGGCGAGTGGATACTTC.

The chain couples TRBV30 to TRBJ2-1, with D possibly TRBD2 on 6 matching bases. V lost 2 bases to trimming and J lost 4 bases, with 9 bases between them. Germline V gene data show CDR1 as GTSNPN and CDR2 as SVGIG (reference sequence). The CDR3 spans 13 residues. Written as DNA, the CDR3 is TGTGCCTGGAGTCCCGGGGGTTACAATGAGCAGTTCTTC. Translation gives CAWSPGGYNEQFF. Full variable domain (remainder filled in from reference TRBV30 and TRBJ2-1): SQTIHQWPATLVQPVGSPLSLECTVEGTSNPNLYWYRQAAGRGLQLLFYSVGIGQISSEVPQNLSASRPQDRQFILSSKKLLLSDSGFYLCAWSPGGYNEQFFGPGTRLTVL.

The chain couples TRBV5-1 to TRBJ2-5; possibly TRBD1 or TRBD2 for D (6 bases each). Trimming took 1 base from V and 1 from J, leaving 23 bases between them. The CDR3 extends over 19 amino acids. Germline-derived CDR1 and CDR2 are SGHRS and YFSETQ. CDR3 in DNA: TGCGCCAGCAGCTTGATACGGCAGGCTTGGGGGGCCGGCCAAGAGACCCAGTACTTC. Encoded protein: CASSLIRQAWGAGQETQYF.

The CDR3, as DNA: TGTGCCAGCAGCTTAGATCCTGGGACCGCTTCCTACGAGCAGTACTTC. It encodes CASSLDPGTASYEQYF. The chain is built from TRBV7-2 and TRBJ2-7, with D perhaps TRBD1 or TRBD2 (5 bases each). The CDR3 sequence is 16 residues long. The germline V and J ends were trimmed by 1 base and 1 base, with 14 bases remaining between them. CDR1 is SGHTA, CDR2 FQGNSA, per germline.

The chain is built from TRBV7-9 and TRBJ1-6; 12 nucleotides align to TRBD1. The germline V gene has CDR1 SEHNR and CDR2 FQNEAQ (reference sequence). V lost 3 bases to trimming and J lost 7 bases; unmatched junction nucleotides: 7. The CDR3 has 17 amino acids. CDR3 bases: TGTGCCAGCAGCTTCCAACGCGGGACAGGGGGCAATTCACCCCTCCACTTT. It encodes CASSFQRGTGGNSPLHF.

Notes on this clone: At one end the junction does not follow the germline gene, possibly because of a read error. J is TRBJ1-1 and V is TRBV7-7; D is unclear. This CDR3 comprises 13 residues. Looked up from germline, CDR1 is SSHAT and CDR2 is FNYEAQ (reference sequence). The CDR3 loop is CASSLNLGFEAFF. In DNA form, the CDR3 reads TGTGCTAGCAGCTTAAATCTTGGCTTTGAAGCTTTCTTT.

This clone was found once. J is TRBJ1-2 and V is TRBV5-5, with unresolved D. The CDR3 length is 13 residues. The V gene's germline CDR1 is SGHKS and CDR2 YYEKEE (reference sequence). V was clipped by 0 bases and J by 2 bases, with 5 bases between them. CDR3 sequence (DNA): TGTGCCAGCAGCTTGGGACAAAACTATGGCTACACCTTC. Its protein is CASSLGQNYGYTF.

This clone was counted a single time. V gene TRBV5-6 combines with J gene TRBJ1-1; unclear D gene. V was clipped by 4 bases and J by 9 bases, with 13 bases between them. The CDR3 runs to 12 residues. Germline V CDR1 and CDR2: SGHDT, YYEEEE. The CDR3 DNA follows: TGTGCCAGCAGCGCTTCGGCGGTTCAAGCTTTCTTT. As protein: CASSASAVQAFF.